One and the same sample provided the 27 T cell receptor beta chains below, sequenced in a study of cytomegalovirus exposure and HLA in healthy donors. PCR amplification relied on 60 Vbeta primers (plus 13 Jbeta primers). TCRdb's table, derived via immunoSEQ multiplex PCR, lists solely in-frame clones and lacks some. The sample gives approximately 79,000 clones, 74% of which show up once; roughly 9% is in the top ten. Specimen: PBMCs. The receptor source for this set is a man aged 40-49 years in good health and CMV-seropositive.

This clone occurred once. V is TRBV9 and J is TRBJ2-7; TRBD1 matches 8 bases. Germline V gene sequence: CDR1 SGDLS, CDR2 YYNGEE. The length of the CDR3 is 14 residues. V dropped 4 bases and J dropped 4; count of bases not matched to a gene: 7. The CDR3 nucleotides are TGTGCCAGCAGCCCTGGACAGGGCGGGTACGAGCAGTACTTC. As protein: CASSPGQGGYEQYF.

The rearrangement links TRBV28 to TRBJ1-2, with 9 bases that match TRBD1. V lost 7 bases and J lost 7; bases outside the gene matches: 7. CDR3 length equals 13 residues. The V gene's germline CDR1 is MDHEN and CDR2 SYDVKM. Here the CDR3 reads CASIEGQGPGYTF. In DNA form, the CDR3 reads TGTGCCAGCATCGAGGGACAGGGACCTGGCTACACCTTC.

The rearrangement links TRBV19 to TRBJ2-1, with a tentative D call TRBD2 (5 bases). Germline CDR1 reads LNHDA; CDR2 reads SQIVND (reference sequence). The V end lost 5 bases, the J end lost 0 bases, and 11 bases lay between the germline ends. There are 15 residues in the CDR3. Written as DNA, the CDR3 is TGTGCCAGTAGTGTGGAGCGGAGCTCCTACAATGAGCAGTTCTTC. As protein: CASSVERSSYNEQFF.

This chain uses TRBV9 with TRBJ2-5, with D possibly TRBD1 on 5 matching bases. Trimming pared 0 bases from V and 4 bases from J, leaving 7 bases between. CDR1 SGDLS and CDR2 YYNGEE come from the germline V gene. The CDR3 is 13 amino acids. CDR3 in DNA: TGTGCCAGCAGCGTAGAGGGGCGAGAGACCCAGTACTTC. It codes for CASSVEGRETQYF.

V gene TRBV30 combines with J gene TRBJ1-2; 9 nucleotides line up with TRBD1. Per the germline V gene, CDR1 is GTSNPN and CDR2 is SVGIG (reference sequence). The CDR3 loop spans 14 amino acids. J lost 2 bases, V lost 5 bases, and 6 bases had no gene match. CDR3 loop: CAWGGQGGNYGYTF. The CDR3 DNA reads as TGTGCCTGGGGGGGACAGGGTGGGAACTATGGCTACACCTTC. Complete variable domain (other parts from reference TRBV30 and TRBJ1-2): SQTIHQWPATLVQPVGSPLSLECTVEGTSNPNLYWYRQAAGRGLQLLFYSVGIGQISSEVPQNLSASRPQDRQFILSSKKLLLSDSGFYLCAWGGQGGNYGYTFGSGTRLTVV.

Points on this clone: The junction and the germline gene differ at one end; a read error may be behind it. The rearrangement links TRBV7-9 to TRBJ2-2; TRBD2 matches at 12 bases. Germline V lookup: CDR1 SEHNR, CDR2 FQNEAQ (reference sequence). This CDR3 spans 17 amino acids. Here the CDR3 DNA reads TGTTCCAGCAGCTTAGCCCGGACTAGCGGGGACACCGGGGAGCTGTTTTTT. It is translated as CSSSLARTSGDTGELFF.

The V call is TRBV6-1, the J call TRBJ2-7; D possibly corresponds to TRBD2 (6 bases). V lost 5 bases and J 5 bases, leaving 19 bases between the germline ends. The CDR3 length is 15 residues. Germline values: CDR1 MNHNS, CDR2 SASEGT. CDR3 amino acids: CASSPPGTGPNEQYF. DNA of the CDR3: TGTGCCAGCAGTCCACCCGGGACTGGCCCCAACGAGCAGTACTTC.

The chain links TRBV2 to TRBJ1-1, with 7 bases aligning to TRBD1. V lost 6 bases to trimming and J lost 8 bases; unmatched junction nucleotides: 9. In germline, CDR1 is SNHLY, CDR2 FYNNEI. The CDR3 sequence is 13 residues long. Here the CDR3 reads CASRDRKSQEAFF. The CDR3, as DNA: TGTGCCAGCAGGGACAGGAAGTCGCAAGAAGCTTTCTTT.

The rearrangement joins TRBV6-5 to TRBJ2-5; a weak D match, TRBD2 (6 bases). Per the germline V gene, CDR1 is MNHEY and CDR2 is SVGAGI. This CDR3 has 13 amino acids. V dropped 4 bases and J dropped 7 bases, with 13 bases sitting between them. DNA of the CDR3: TGTGCCAGCAGTTTCGAACGGAGGGGGACCCAGTACTTC. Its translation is CASSFERRGTQYF.

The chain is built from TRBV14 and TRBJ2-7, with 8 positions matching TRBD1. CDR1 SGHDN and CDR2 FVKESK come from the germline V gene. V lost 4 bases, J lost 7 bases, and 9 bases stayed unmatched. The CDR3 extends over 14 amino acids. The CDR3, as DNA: TGTGCCAGCAGCCGTTCCAGGGGGCTGGGTGAGCAGTACTTC. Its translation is CASSRSRGLGEQYF.

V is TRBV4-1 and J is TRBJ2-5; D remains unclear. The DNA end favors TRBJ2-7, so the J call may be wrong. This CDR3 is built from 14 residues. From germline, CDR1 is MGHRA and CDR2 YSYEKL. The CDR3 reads CASSQVELNYEQYF. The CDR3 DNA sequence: TGCGCCAGCAGCCAAGTTGAGCTGAACTACGAGCAGTACTTC.

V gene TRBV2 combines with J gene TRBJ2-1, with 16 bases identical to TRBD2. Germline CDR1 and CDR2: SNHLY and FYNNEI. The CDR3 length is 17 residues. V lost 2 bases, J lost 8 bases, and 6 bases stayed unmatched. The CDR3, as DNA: TGTGCCAGCAGTGAAACGGGACTAGCGGGAGGGGTCGATGAGCAGTTCTTC. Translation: CASSETGLAGGVDEQFF.

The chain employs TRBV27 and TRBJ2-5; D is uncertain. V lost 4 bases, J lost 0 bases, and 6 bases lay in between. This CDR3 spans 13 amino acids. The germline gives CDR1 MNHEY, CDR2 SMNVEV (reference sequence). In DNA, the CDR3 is TGTGCCAGCAGTTCCCAATACCAAGAGACCCAGTACTTC. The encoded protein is CASSSQYQETQYF.

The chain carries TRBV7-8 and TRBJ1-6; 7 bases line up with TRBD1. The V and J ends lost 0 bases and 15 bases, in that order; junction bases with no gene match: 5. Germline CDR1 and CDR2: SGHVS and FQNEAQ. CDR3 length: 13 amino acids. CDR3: CASSLATGRHLHF. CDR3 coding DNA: TGTGCCAGCAGCTTAGCGACAGGGAGGCACCTCCACTTT.

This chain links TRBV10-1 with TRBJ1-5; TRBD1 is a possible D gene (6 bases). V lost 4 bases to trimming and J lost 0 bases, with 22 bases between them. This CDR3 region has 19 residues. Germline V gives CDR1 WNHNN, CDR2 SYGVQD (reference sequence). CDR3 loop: CASSGLTGNKVDSNQPQHF. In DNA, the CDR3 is TGCGCCAGCAGTGGGCTGACAGGAAACAAAGTTGATAGCAATCAGCCCCAGCATTTT.

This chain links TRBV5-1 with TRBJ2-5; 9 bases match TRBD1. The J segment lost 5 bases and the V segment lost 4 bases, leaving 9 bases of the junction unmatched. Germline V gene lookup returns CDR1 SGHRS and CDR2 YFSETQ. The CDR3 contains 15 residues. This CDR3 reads CASSPRQGGGETQYF. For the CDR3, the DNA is TGCGCCAGCAGCCCCCGACAGGGGGGAGGTGAGACCCAGTACTTC.

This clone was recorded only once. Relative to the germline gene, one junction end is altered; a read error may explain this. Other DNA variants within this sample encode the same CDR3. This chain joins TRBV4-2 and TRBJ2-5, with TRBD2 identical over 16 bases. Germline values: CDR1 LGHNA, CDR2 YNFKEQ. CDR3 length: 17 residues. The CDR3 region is CASSQEGLAGGERTQYF. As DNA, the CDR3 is TGTGCCAGCAGTCAAGAGGGACTAGCGGGAGGGGAACGGACCCAGTACTTC.

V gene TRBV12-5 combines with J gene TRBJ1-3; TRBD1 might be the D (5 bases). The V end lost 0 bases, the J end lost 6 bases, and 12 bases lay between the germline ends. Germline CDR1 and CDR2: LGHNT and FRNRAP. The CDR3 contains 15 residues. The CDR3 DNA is TGTGCTAGTGGTTTGGTACGGGGGGGGGAAAACACCATATATTTT. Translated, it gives CASGLVRGGENTIYF. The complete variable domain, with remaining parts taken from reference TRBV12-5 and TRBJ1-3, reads DARVTQTPRHKVTEMGQEVTMRCQPILGHNTVFWYRQTMMQGLELLAYFRNRAPLDDSGMPKDRFSAEMPDATLATLKIQPSEPRDSAVYFCASGLVRGGENTIYFGEGSWLTVV.

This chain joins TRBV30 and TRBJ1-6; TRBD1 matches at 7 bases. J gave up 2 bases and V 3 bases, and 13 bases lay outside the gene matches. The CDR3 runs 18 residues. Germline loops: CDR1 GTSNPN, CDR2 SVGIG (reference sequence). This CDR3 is CAWSWHHRGGTYNSPLHF. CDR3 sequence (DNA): TGTGCCTGGAGCTGGCACCACAGGGGTGGGACCTATAATTCACCCCTCCACTTT.

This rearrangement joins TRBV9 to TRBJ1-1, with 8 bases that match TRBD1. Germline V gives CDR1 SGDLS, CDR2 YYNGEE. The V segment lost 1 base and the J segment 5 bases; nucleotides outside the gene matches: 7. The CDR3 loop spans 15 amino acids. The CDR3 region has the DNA TGTGCCAGCAGCGTATTCCAGGGGGCGCGAACTGAAGCTTTCTTT. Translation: CASSVFQGARTEAFF. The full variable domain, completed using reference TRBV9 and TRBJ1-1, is DSGVTQTPKHLITATGQRVTLRCSPRSGDLSVYWYQQSLDQGLQFLIQYYNGEERAKGNILERFSAQQFPDLHSELNLSSLELGDSALYFCASSVFQGARTEAFFGQGTRLTVV.

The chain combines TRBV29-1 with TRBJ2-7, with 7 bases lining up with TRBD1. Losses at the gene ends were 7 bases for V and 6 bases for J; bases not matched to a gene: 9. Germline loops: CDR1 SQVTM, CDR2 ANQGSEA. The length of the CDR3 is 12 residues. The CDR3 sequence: CSAVQQGREQYF. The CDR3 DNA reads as TGCAGCGCCGTACAACAGGGGCGCGAGCAGTACTTC.

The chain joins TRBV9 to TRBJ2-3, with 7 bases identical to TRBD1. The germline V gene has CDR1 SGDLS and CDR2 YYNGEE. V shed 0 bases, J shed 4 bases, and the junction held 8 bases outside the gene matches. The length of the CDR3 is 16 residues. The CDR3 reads CASSVGTGELADTQYF. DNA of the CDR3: TGTGCCAGCAGCGTAGGTACAGGGGAGTTGGCAGATACGCAGTATTTT.

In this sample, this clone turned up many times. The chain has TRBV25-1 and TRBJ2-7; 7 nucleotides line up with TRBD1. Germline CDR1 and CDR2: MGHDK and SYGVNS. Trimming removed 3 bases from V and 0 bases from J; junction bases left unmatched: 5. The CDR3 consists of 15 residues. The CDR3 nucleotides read TGTGCCAGCAGTGAGCCCGGGACAGCCTCCTACGAGCAGTACTTC. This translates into CASSEPGTASYEQYF.

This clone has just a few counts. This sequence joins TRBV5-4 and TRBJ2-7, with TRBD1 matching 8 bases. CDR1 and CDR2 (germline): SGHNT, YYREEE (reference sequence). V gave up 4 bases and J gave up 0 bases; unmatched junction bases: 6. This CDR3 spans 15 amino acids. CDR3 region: CASSPGGFSSYEQYF. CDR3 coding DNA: TGTGCCAGCAGCCCAGGGGGCTTTAGCTCCTACGAGCAGTACTTC. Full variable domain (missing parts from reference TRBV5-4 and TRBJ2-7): ETGVTQSPTHLIKTRGQQVTLRCSSQSGHNTVSWYQQALGQGPQFIFQYYREEENGRGNFPPRFSGLQFPNYSSELNVNALELDDSALYLCASSPGGFSSYEQYFGPGTRLTVT.

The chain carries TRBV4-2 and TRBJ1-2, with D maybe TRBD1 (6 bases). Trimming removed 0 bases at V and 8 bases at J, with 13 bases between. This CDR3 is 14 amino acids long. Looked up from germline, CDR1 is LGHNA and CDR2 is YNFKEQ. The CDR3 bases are TGTGCCAGCAGCCAAGATCTTCAGGGGCGAGGCTACACCTTC. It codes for CASSQDLQGRGYTF.

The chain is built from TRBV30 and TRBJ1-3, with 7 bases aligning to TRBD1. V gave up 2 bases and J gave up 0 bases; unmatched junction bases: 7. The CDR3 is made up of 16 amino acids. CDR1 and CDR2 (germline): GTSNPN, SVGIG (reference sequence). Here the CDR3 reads CAWSTSGTVSGNTIYF. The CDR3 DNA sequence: TGTGCCTGGAGTACGTCCGGGACAGTCTCTGGAAACACCATATATTTT.

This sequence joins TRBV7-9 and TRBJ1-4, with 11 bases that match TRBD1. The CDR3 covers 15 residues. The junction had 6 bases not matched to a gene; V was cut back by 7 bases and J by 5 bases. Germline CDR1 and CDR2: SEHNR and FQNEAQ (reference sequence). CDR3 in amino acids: CASTLGTGGNEKLFF. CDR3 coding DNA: TGTGCCAGCACCCTGGGGACAGGGGGAAATGAAAAACTGTTTTTT. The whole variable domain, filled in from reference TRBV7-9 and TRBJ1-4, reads DTGVSQNPRHKITKRGQNVTFRCDPISEHNRLYWYRQTLGQGPEFLTYFQNEAQLEKSRLLSDRFSAERPKGSFSTLEIQRTEQGDSAMYLCASTLGTGGNEKLFFGSGTQLSVL.